The 9 T cell receptor beta chains below come from one sample, sequenced in a study of blood T cell repertoires in COVID-19. The table came from immunoSEQ multiplex PCR; TCRdb's copy has only in-frame clones and leaves some out. This sample carries some 150,000 clones, over 80% of them seen once, and the ten largest clones take around 0.91%. Sequenced: peripheral blood. The receptor source for this set is a woman in her 50s with acute or convalescent COVID-19.

The chain couples TRBV19 to TRBJ1-5; D unresolved. The CDR3 spans 13 residues. Germline V gives CDR1 LNHDA, CDR2 SQIVND (reference sequence). V lost 3 bases, J lost 10 bases, and 13 bases lay in between. Here the CDR3 reads CASSIGLASPQHF. The CDR3 DNA reads as TGTGCCAGTAGTATCGGTCTCGCCTCCCCCCAGCATTTT.

V and J are TRBV6-5 and TRBJ1-1; maybe TRBD1 (5 bases). The CDR3 extends over 15 amino acids. The ends were cut back, 4 bases at V and 1 base at J, with 13 bases in the middle. Germline values: CDR1 MNHEY, CDR2 SVGAGI. CDR3 residues: CASSWAGNPNTEAFF. The CDR3, as DNA: TGTGCCAGCAGTTGGGCAGGGAATCCGAACACTGAAGCTTTCTTT.

This rearrangement joins TRBV7-2 to TRBJ1-6; 8 bases agree with TRBD1. Germline V gives CDR1 SGHTA, CDR2 FQGNSA. J was trimmed by 10 bases and V by 5 bases; bases with no gene match: 7. This CDR3 is built from 14 residues. CDR3 sequence reads: CASSTLTGGSPLHF. DNA of the CDR3: TGTGCCAGCAGCACTCTAACAGGGGGGTCACCCCTCCACTTT. Full variable domain (rest looked up from reference TRBV7-2 and TRBJ1-6): GAGVSQSPSNKVTEKGKDVELRCDPISGHTALYWYRQSLGQGLEFLIYFQGNSAPDKSGLPSDRFSAERTGGSVSTLTIQRTQQEDSAVYLCASSTLTGGSPLHFGNGTRLTVT.

The rearrangement links TRBV30 to TRBJ1-2; 10 bases are shared with TRBD1. With V trimmed by 4 bases and J by 1 base, 3 bases remained unmatched. CDR1 is GTSNPN, CDR2 SVGIG, per germline (reference sequence). The CDR3 contains 14 residues. This CDR3 reads CAWKWDRGNYGYTF. In DNA form, the CDR3 reads TGTGCCTGGAAGTGGGACAGGGGTAACTATGGCTACACCTTC.

This clone was seen ten or more times. At the DNA level, this CDR3 is encoded by other sequences in the same sample as well. The chain links TRBV6-5 to TRBJ1-5; D call uncertain. The CDR3 totals 15 residues. Trimming left V 0 bases short and J 2 bases short, with 8 bases between. The germline V gene has CDR1 MNHEY and CDR2 SVGAGI. The CDR3 nucleotides read TGTGCCAGCAGTTACTCGTATACTGGCAATCAGCCCCAGCATTTT. Its protein is CASSYSYTGNQPQHF.

This clone was seen only once. V usage is TRBV6-1 and J usage is TRBJ1-3; 7 nucleotides align to TRBD1. V shed 1 base and J 0 bases; nucleotides not matched to a gene: 0. Germline values: CDR1 MNHNS, CDR2 SASEGT. The CDR3 has 15 residues. The CDR3 bases are TGTGCCAGCAGTGAAGGGACAGGCTCTGGAAACACCATATATTTT. As protein: CASSEGTGSGNTIYF.

The chain is built from TRBV5-6 and TRBJ2-2, with unresolved D. V dropped 6 bases and J dropped 1 base, with 10 bases sitting between them. Per germline, CDR1 SGHDT and CDR2 YYEEEE. This CDR3 comprises 14 residues. The CDR3 is CASTFRRNTGELFF. CDR3 bases: TGTGCCAGCACCTTTCGGAGGAACACCGGGGAGCTGTTTTTT.

In this sample, this clone turned up a few times. The chain carries TRBV5-1 and TRBJ1-2; TRBD1 might be the D (6 bases). Germline V gene sequence: CDR1 SGHRS, CDR2 YFSETQ. The CDR3 is 13 residues long. V was shortened by 4 bases and J by 4 bases, with 11 bases between the two germline ends. The chain's CDR3 is CASSDQGSYGYTF. For the CDR3, the DNA is TGCGCCAGCAGCGATCAGGGGTCCTATGGCTACACCTTC.

V and J are TRBV4-2 and TRBJ2-2, with TRBD1 as a possible D gene (5 bases). The CDR3 extends over 14 amino acids. V lost 1 base and J lost 7, with 10 bases in between. The germline gives CDR1 LGHNA, CDR2 YNFKEQ. Here the CDR3 DNA reads TGTGCCAGCAGCCAAGCTGGGGCAGACGGGGAGCTGTTTTTT. Translation gives CASSQAGADGELFF.